This T cell receptor (beta chain) was identified during a study of a mutant IDH1 vaccine in newly diagnosed glioma. Background on the study: Patients previously underwent radiotherapy, temozolomide, or both, and most underwent both.

Generated by immunoSEQ multiplex PCR, the TCRdb table keeps only in-frame clones and is missing some. The sample lists about 92,000 clones, around four fifths occurring once. Points from the study as a whole: Seemingly, pseudoprogression had no relation to changes in the top peripheral T cell clonotypes.

With regard to this clone: Its matching antigen is unknown.

The junction had 7 bases not matched to a gene; V was cut back by 4 bases and J by 9 bases. Germline CDR1 and CDR2: LGHNA and YNFKEQ. The CDR3 spans 15 residues. The time point is: baseline, week 1 (first vaccination visit). Treatment in this sample: pre-vaccination baseline after standard-of-care therapy. This receptor was taken from a man aged 40-49 years with glioma. The rearrangement uses TRBV4-2 and TRBJ2-6, with 9 bases identical to TRBD1. The sample was PBMCs, taken from a glioma patient treated with radiotherapy, temozolomide or both. The CDR3 loop reads CASSPDRGEVNVLTF. In DNA form, the CDR3 reads TGTGCCAGCAGCCCGGACAGGGGAGAGGTCAACGTCCTGACTTTC.